The clone carrying this T cell receptor beta chain was counted a few times. As yet, its antigen is unknown. A junction end diverges from the germline sequence, so it may reflect a read error. The data were taken from a study of vaccination and CD4 T cells after COVID-19. Across the whole study: Convalescent cases comprised several mild and one severe, all SARS-CoV-2 positive by nasal swab PCR.

Germline V gene sequence: CDR1 LNHDA, CDR2 SQIVND (reference sequence). The CDR3 contains 17 residues. Regarding treatment: approximately 11-day PBMC culture with coronavirus spike peptide pools or control peptides (ViraFEST assay). T cells were expanded with peptide pools, and expanded clonotypes were identified by TCR sequencing. The Oncomine TCR Beta short-read assay was what sequenced the DNA obtained from cultured CD4+ T cells. A single record per CDR3 protein comes from TCRdb applying MiXCR to the PCR reads. This sample has under 20,000 distinct CDR3 sequences, with around two fifths found just once.

Sequencing input: cultured CD4+ T cells from blood. The TCR originated in a human donor with COVID-19. The chain links TRBV19 to TRBJ1-5, with 7 bases matching TRBD1. CDR3 region: CASSIMGRGQYNQPQHF. The CDR3 DNA reads TGTGCCAGCAGTATAATGGGGAGGGGACAGTACAATCAGCCCCAGCATTTT.